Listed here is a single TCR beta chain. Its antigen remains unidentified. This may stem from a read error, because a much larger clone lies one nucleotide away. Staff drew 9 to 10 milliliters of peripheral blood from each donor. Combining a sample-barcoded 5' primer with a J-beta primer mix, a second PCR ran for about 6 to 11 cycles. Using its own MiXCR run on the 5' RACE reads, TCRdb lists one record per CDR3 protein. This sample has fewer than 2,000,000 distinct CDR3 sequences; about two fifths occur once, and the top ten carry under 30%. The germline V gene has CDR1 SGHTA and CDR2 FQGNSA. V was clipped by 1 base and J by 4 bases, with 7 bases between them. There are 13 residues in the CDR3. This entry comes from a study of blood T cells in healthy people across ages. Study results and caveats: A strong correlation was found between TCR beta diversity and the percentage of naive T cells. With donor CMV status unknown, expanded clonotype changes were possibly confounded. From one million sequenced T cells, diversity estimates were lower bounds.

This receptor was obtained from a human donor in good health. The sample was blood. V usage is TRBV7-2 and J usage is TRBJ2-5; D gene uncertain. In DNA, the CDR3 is TGTGCCAGCAGCTTAGGGTACGCAGAGACCCAGTACTTC. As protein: CASSLGYAETQYF. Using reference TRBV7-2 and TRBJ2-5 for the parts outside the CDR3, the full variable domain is GAGVSQSPSNKVTEKGKDVELRCDPISGHTALYWYRQSLGQGLEFLIYFQGNSAPDKSGLPSDRFSAERTGGSVSTLTIQRTQQEDSAVYLCASSLGYAETQYFGPGTRLLVL.